The present T cell receptor (beta chain) was sequenced within a study of CD8+CD57+ T cells in acquired aplastic anemia (dated by TCRdb to between 2017 and 2018). For context, the study as a whole: A mean of around 3 ug of DNA, ranging from roughly 0.19 to 30 ug, was extracted from sorted CD4+ and CD8+ cells. A CD8+CD57+ expansion meant a frequency higher than the mean frequency seen in healthy subjects. The full study reports these points: Roughly 29 CD8+ CDR3 sequences were found to be shared between patients and controls, but these sequences appeared to be highly expressed in patients and within the immunodominant clones of the patients. Between patients and healthy controls, no significant difference in CD8+ Simpson's diversity was found (P=0.060).

Flow cytometry had shown CD8+CD57+ cell expansion in the patients selected for sequencing. Severe acquired aplastic anemia was diagnosed in all patients according to International Study of Aplastic Anemia and Agranulocytosis and Camitta criteria. Patients had received no therapy at the time of blood sampling. In this study, sorted CD4+ and CD8+ T cells from the blood of healthy subjects and of severe aplastic anemia patients had their TCR repertoires deep-sequenced. Patients were enrolled under clinicaltrials.gov protocols 00001620, 01623167, 00001397, 00071045, 00081523 and 00961064 in the USA. Ficoll-Paque density gradient centrifugation was used to isolate peripheral blood mononuclear cells. Before DNA extraction, CD4+ and CD8+ T cells were sorted by FACS or by magnetic beads. Genomic DNA served as template for TCR beta VDJ combination and CDR3 sequence profiling. An Illumina HiSeq 2000 was the platform used for TCR repertoire sequencing. The authors' analysis ran thus. TRBV/TRBJ rearrangement plots, CDR3 size and DJ length profiles, and Simpson's diversity index were used to assess repertoires. The most abundant DNA sequence in the deep sequencing data was taken as the immunodominant clone. CDR3 amino acid sequences were checked for sharing between subjects and were compared against published repertoires and the VDJdb database. The public sequencing data were trimmed at Q25 with fastp and processed into clonotypes with MiXCR by TCRdb, which kept only in-frame beta chains. Records with the same CDR3 protein are collapsed into one entry carrying the most frequent genes and DNA. These V and J calls originate from TCRdb's pipeline instead of the authors' own analysis. Present in this sample are 150,000 to 200,000 distinct CDR3 sequences, around 52% of which were seen just once. The ten largest clones add up to around a third of the sample.

To note about this clonotype: The antigen it binds to is not known. Base-call qualities are not available, and no considerably larger clone is one nucleotide away.

The receptor's source is a human donor with aplastic anemia. The material sequenced was sorted CD4+, CD8+, or CD8+CD57+ T cells (not recorded which) from PBMCs.

The CDR3 has the sequence CATSRRQGYNEQFF. The DNA sequence is as follows: TGTGCCACCAGCAGAAGACAGGGCTACAATGAGCAGTTCTTC. The V gene is TRBV15 and the J gene is TRBJ2-1; 7 of the junction bases match TRBD1. As encoded in the germline V gene (reference sequence), CDR1 is LNHNV while CDR2 is YYDKDF. V ends up 2 bases short and J 3 bases short, with an unmatched junction base count of 1. The CDR3 sequence holds 14 residues, the cysteine and phenylalanine included. Only CDR3 DNA is held: 42 bases, read in frame from base 1.